This TCR beta chain was retrieved from a study of shared clonotypes between healthy human individuals (dated by TCRdb to 2018 to 2020). A note on the overall study: The cohort included a few men and two women between 18 and 49 years of age. For each donor, three plates each were used for CD4 naive and CD4 memory, two plates were used for CD8 naive, and one plate was used for CD8 memory. Blood TCR repertoires of 5 or 6 healthy adults were deeply sequenced to estimate repertoire size and the extent of clonotype sharing between individuals. Different laboratories and diverse techniques were used to prepare libraries and sequence TCR repertoires, to increase sequencing depth and limit assay-specific biases. Between about 0.85 and 9.5 billion PBMCs per donor were obtained by leukapheresis.

The donors were healthy, HIV-negative adults with no recently reported acute infections or vaccinations. Every donor was a Caucasian adult living in Nashville, Tennessee, USA. CD4+ T cells were enriched by magnetic negative selection; naive cells were then positively selected on CD45RA, and the negative fraction formed the memory subset. Blood was collected by leukapheresis, and PBMCs were isolated by Ficoll-Histopaque density gradient centrifugation and then cryopreserved in liquid nitrogen vapor phase. Purity and quantity of every magnetically sorted T cell population were checked by analytical flow cytometry. Each sorted fraction had its genomic DNA isolated and then quantified by UV absorbance on a Nanodrop 2000c. Using the deep immunoSEQ assay, TCR CDR3 regions were amplified from genomic DNA by multiplex PCR. Extracted genomic DNA from each cell subset was distributed evenly across all wells of several immunoSEQ 96-well plates, and each plate was treated as a replicate. For sorted subsets, around 200 ng genomic DNA, equal to approximately 30,000 T cell genomes, was loaded into each replicate PCR. Purified libraries were measured with a Qubit 3.0 fluorometer, size-checked on a Bioanalyzer 2100, and measured again with the KAPA Library Quantification kit. Every immunoSEQ 96-well plate was sequenced on a dedicated single-read 150-cycle Illumina NextSeq 550 flow cell. The paper's processing steps were these. The immunoSEQ output contained only junctional sequences without quality scores, so filtering could not match that applied to full-length reads. To assign V/J genes and CDR3, sequences were annotated against IMGT germline references using PyIR, a Python wrapper for IgBLAST v1.9. Reads with weak V/J assignments (E-value above 1e-6), missing CDR3, stop codons, out-of-frame junctions, or ambiguous translated residues were removed. A V3J clonotype was defined by an identical inferred V gene, J gene, and CDR3 amino acid sequence. The percentage overlap between two repertoires was calculated by dividing the number of shared unique clonotypes by the size of the smaller repertoire. Three approaches were used to assess repertoire richness: RTK rarefaction, the Chao1 estimator, and Recon v2.1 estimates of unobserved clonotypes. Generation probabilities were computed with OLGA for all TCRbeta clonotypes obtained by the gDNA method from a few donors. Here the immuneACCESS table is served through TCRdb, limited to in-frame sequences with V and J called. Missing clones are a known gap in these copies; in checked studies unresolved V genes cover under half, and the rest lacks a known reason. V and J calls and clone size come straight from that table; D and trimming were deduced from the DNA. The sample has fewer than 400,000 clones on record, 74% of them singletons. 10% of the sample lies in the top ten.

V is reduced by 3 bases and J by 1 base, leaving a spacing of 14 bases between them. CDR1 and CDR2, looked up from the germline V gene (reference sequence), are SGHAT and FQDESV. The CDR3 runs 16 residues from the cysteine to the phenylalanine. Only CDR3 DNA remains: 48 bases, in frame from the first base. The investigation overall reported the following: Incomplete sequencing was indicated by rarefaction of sorted-subset datasets, despite the large sequencing depth. Sampling was limited to blood, and TCR repertoires in tissue likely differ from TCR repertoires in blood. Because the study included a small number of donors, the genetic and exposure-history diversity represented was limited. Across a few donors, around 5% of naive CD4, approximately 4% of naive CD8, approximately 2.5% of memory CD4, and approximately 0.42% of memory CD8 clonotypes were shared. Naive subsets generally had larger estimated clonotype richness than memory subsets did. Pairwise subsampling led to the expectation that sequencing depth would affect the degree of clonotype sharing among donors. Compared with non-shared clonotypes, clonotypes shared by all four sorted-subset donors had higher generation probabilities.

Notes on this clone: The antigen it recognizes is unknown. Qualities for individual bases were not recorded, and no much larger clone is one base off.

Input material: memory CD4+ T cells sorted from blood. The sample's cell subset or site label, decoded: CD45RA-negative fraction. Recombination linked TRBV11-1 to TRBJ2-3; a weak D assignment points to TRBD1 (6 bases agree). The clonotype was recovered from a man aged 30 to 45 in good health. The DNA reads TGTGCCAGCAGCTTTACCAGGGGTAGGTGCACAGATACGCAGTATTTT. The translation is CASSFTRGRCTDTQYF.